This T cell receptor beta chain was profiled in a study of blood T cells in healthy people across ages (dated by TCRdb to about 2015). Regarding the research as a whole: In model experiments, roughly one uniquely barcoded TCR beta cDNA molecule per two T cells was captured by template switching. The study measured age-related changes in TCR beta repertoire diversity using deep sequencing normalized with unique cDNA molecular identifiers. The donors were split into four age groups: young (average around 15 years), middle-aged (39), aged (about 56) and long-lived (under 90). Using the same blood draw, the study looked at two additional independent replicas of 1 million unique cDNA reads for two donors, one aged 18 to 30 and the other aged 80 or older. Study-wide conclusions, independent of this receptor: Observed TCR beta diversity per million T cells fell roughly linearly with age, and a significant reduction was already apparent by age about 43. Because the CMV infection status of the donors was unknown, age-related changes in expanded clonotypes may potentially have been confounded. Compared with the aged group, the long-lived group had more naive CD4+ T cells, fewer expanded clones and increased TCR diversity, a pattern suggesting age selection. Observed TCR beta diversity correlated strongly with the percentage of naive T cells measured by flow cytometry. Conclusive comparison of naive and antigen-experienced compartments was prevented by the profiling of bulk unsorted PBMCs. Estimates of total diversity based on one million sequenced T cells were considered lower bounds and underestimates.

A note on this clonotype: The target of this receptor is not known. No much larger clone is present one base from it, and per-base qualities are unavailable.

Reading from cysteine to phenylalanine, the CDR3 counts 13 amino acids. The CDR3 DNA has 39 bases and is translated from base 1. The germline V gene yields MGHRA for CDR1 and YSYEKL for CDR2. Trimming removed 6 bases from V and 7 bases from J, leaving 13 bases between the germline ends. The donors were roughly 38 Caucasian individuals from Russia, aged roughly 6 to 100 years, who were systemically healthy. Around 10 milliliters of peripheral blood were collected from each donor into EDTA-treated Vacutainer tubes. Ficoll-Paque density-gradient centrifugation was used to isolate PBMCs, with at least 7 million per sample. Total RNA was extracted from PBMCs with Trizol reagent, with at least 6 micrograms obtained per sample. For every donor, flow cytometry on a PBMC aliquot measured the percentage of naive CD45RAhigh/CD27high T cells. The library was obtained by 5' RACE. The sequencer listed for this sample is Illumina HiSeq 2500. A second roughly 6 to 12 cycle PCR used a sample-barcoded 5' primer and a J-beta primer mix. A unique molecular identifier was introduced onto each TCR beta cDNA molecule by a template-switch 5' adaptor carrying 12 random nucleotides. At least 2.5 million CDR3-containing paired-end reads were obtained from each sample. The Mint cDNA synthesis kit, primed by a TRBC-specific oligonucleotide, was used to synthesize first-strand cDNA from all RNA. Following uracil-DNA glycosylase treatment, a first 18-cycle PCR with universal primers M1SS and BC2_uni_R was performed on all cDNA. The authors' pipeline ran thus. Normalization of each sample was performed by random selection of 1 million high-quality reads, each carrying a distinct molecular identifier. Reads with shared molecular identifiers were discarded instead of being binned into consensus sequences. MiTCR, run with a Q25 quality threshold and the strictest error-elimination algorithm, handled CDR3 identification, clonotype clustering and error correction. Lower-bound total TCR beta diversity was estimated with a nonparametric unseen species model using Euler transformation. Using fastp trimming at Q25 and MiXCR clonotype assembly, TCRdb reanalyzed the public sequencing data and kept in-frame beta chains. For every CDR3 protein sequence, its rows merge into one entry that carries the most common genes and DNA. For this entry, the V and J calls and clone size follow TCRdb and not the study's own pipeline. The sample table lists just under 550,000 distinct CDR3 sequences, approximately 25% of them with a count of one. Together, the top ten hold just under 9% of the sample.

A further study also used this sample, focusing on T cells of mothers and their children. As that second paper reports: Nine systemically healthy Caucasian individuals, comprising three mothers and their six children, were included as donors. cDNA synthesis used all of the extracted RNA, with roughly 1.5 ug of RNA in each 15 ul reaction. Sample barcodes and 2-4 random nucleotides were added via the M1S primer in the second PCR. Each mother yielded over 8 million TCR beta CDR3 reads and each child 2.5 million to 3 million reads. Thymic selection shapes the output of TCR recombination in a similar way in related and unrelated pairs, and inherited differences have a minor effect. Normalized repertoire overlap was always slightly but never significantly higher in related than unrelated mother-child pairs. No persistent microchimeric T cell clones were detected, at a sensitivity of roughly 96 clones per million clonotypes. The study used deep NGS to compare TCR beta repertoires of mothers and children, seeking features distinguishing related mother-child pairs from unrelated individuals. On average, the children were approximately 11 +/- 4 years old, while the mothers were around 42 +/- 4 years old. After adapters were ligated using NEBNext reagents, the libraries underwent 100+100 nt paired-end sequencing on an Illumina HiSeq 2000. To prevent cross-contamination, the mother and child libraries were prepared one month apart and sequenced in separate runs. For each donor, somewhere between roughly 450,000 and 2,200,000 distinct TCR beta clonotypes were identified. Naive TCR beta clonotypes were estimated from low-frequency clonotypes matched to each donor's FACS-determined naive share, without sorting.

The chain uses TRBV4-1 and TRBJ1-5, with no confidently assigned D gene. Material for sequencing was blood. The sequence was obtained from a boy aged 5-17 years in good health. The CDR3 here reads CASRGSGRQPQHF. The DNA sequence is as follows: TGCGCCAGCAGAGGATCCGGGAGGCAGCCCCAGCATTTT.